This TCR beta chain was profiled in a study of T cells in Graves' hyperthyroidism and ophthalmopathy (dated by TCRdb to the late 2010s). For context, the study as a whole: Peripheral blood was collected at initial diagnosis, before any treatment. To identify distinguishing TCR V-J signatures, a discovery cohort of some 100 patients was used, comprising 43 with Graves' ophthalmopathy and some 60 with stable Graves' hyperthyroidism. Thyroid tissue and blood T-cell repertoires from six or seven Graves' hyperthyroidism patients were also compared in the study. TCR Vbeta CDR3 sequencing of 130 to 150 peripheral blood samples (under 45 ophthalmopathy, about 75 hyperthyroidism and around 17 progressor patients) is reported in the paper. The roughly 90 discovery patients were divided at random into training and test sets in a 7:3 ratio. After sampling, hyperthyroidism patients received methimazole starting at 30 mg daily, and ophthalmopathy patients received high-dose intravenous methylprednisolone. Prospective prediction of ophthalmopathy was tested in an independent validation cohort consisting of 18 to 20 hyperthyroidism patients and some 16 patients who later progressed to ophthalmopathy.

In the ophthalmopathy patients, disease was moderately to severely active, with a Clinical Activity Score of 3 or more, a NOSPECS grade of 4 or more, and a duration of less than 3 months. Patients with uncontrolled infections, other autoimmune diseases, pregnancy or lactation were excluded. Diagnoses were established on the basis of clinical symptoms, serum thyroxine and TRAb, thyroid ultrasound, and orbital computed tomography. PBMCs were isolated from about 9 ml of fresh peripheral blood by Ficoll-Paque density gradient centrifugation. Total RNA was extracted using Trizol reagent, and RNA quality was assessed on an Agilent 2100 Bioanalyzer. This clonotype occurred many times. No antigen is known for it. Within one base of it there is no much larger clone, and no base qualities were kept. Study-wide conclusions, independent of this receptor: No statistical method was used to set the sample size in advance, and investigators knew the group allocation. In validation, progression to ophthalmopathy was predicted by the model with about 70% sensitivity and 72.22% specificity, a median of about 6.4 months before onset. A model built on a 13 V-J signature distinguished ophthalmopathy from stable hyperthyroidism, reaching over 85% sensitivity and 81.08% specificity in cross-validation and 80%/75% in testing. Most expanded thyroid clonotypes (frequency above 0.001) were also found in blood, which suggests that blood repertoires may mirror thyroid immune responses.

The TCR beta CDR3 regions were amplified from the RNA transcripts. The TCR CDR3 was subjected to a first round of RT-PCR using the HTBI primer set and the Qiagen OneStep RT-PCR kit. The libraries were constructed in a second round of multiplex PCR and then size-selected and purified. The libraries were sequenced on an Illumina HiSeq2000 using paired-end 100 bp reads. The paper's data handling went like this. SOAPnuke was used to process the raw data, removing reads that contained adapters or uncalled bases, had a mean Phred below 15, or lacked an exact match to the constant primer or identifier. COPE v1.2.5 was used to merge high-quality paired reads, and clonotypes were defined as unique nucleotide sequences. Clonotypes were aligned to IMGT TRBV, TRBD and TRBJ reference segments using MiTCR v1.1. The analysis included only V-J combinations with a frequency above 0.0001, which together covered roughly 99% of the repertoires. The TCS score was defined as F50 (clonal expansion) divided by E x V (chaos), with BLOSUM62-based TCRdist calculated between CDR3 peptides within each V-J. Welch's t-statistics and random forest reduced roughly 540 V-J features to under 15, which were used in a naive Bayes classifier (R e1071). The similarity between thyroid and blood repertoires was quantified using the Morisita-Horn index. TCRdb redid the processing of the public reads, applying fastp at Q25 and MiXCR, and retained in-frame beta chains. Merged by CDR3 protein, the rows form single entries marked with the most common genes and DNA. TCRdb's processing, not the authors' own work, is the source of the V and J calls. This sample holds 30,000 to 35,000 distinct CDR3 sequences; roughly half were observed only once. The ten largest clones capture more than 25% of the sample.

V is pruned by 6 bases and J by 10 bases, leaving 6 bases of the junction without a gene match. From the cysteine up to the phenylalanine, the CDR3 has a length of 14 residues. Just CDR3 DNA is preserved here, 42 bases in frame from base 1. This clonotype was sampled from a woman in her 40s with Graves' ophthalmopathy. The rearrangement combines TRBV12-3 or TRBV12-4 with TRBJ1-6, with 10 central nucleotides matching TRBD1. The specimen sequenced was blood. The CDR3 amino acid sequence is: CASSAGQGLSPLHF. The DNA reads TGTGCCAGCAGCGCGGGACAGGGGCTATCACCCCTCCACTTT.